This T cell receptor (beta chain) comes out of a study of response to subunit inactivated influenza vaccine. The germline V gene encodes CDR1 DFQATT and CDR2 SNEGSKA (reference sequence). V lost 2 bases and J lost 7; bases outside the gene matches: 5. CDR3 length equals 13 residues. This clonotype was seen a few times. TCRdb re-analysed the RT-PCR reads in MiXCR, keeping a single row per CDR3 protein. The sample holds about 540,000 distinct CDR3 sequences; roughly 25% are singletons and the top ten take approximately 3%. The sample also formed part of further work on T cells expressing NK-cell markers. As that report states: With UMIs, 5'RACE template switching was used to make TCR beta cDNA. HCMV specificity of expanded NKG2C+ T cell clones remained unclear.

V is TRBV20-1 and J is TRBJ1-5; 7 bases agree with TRBD1. The sample was CD4+ T cells sorted from PBMCs, taken about 12 days after vaccination. The source of this sequence is a man aged 45-65 years who received an inactivated influenza vaccine. The DNA of the CDR3 is TGCAGTGCTAGAAGACAGGGTAACCAGCCCCAGCATTTT. It translates to CSARRQGNQPQHF.